One sample yielded the 8 T cell receptor beta chains listed below, sequenced in a study of blood T cell repertoires in COVID-19. Sequenced by immunoSEQ multiplex PCR; TCRdb stores in-frame clones only, minus some. The sample lists approximately 360,000 clones; over 75% were seen once. Sequenced material: PBMCs or T cells enriched from blood (not recorded which). The receptors stem from a woman in her twenties or thirties with acute COVID-19.

The V call is TRBV30, the J call TRBJ2-7, with 9 bases aligning to TRBD1. Trimming removed 2 bases from V and 7 bases from J; junction bases left unmatched: 18. The germline gives CDR1 GTSNPN, CDR2 SVGIG (reference sequence). CDR3 size: 17 residues. CDR3 coding DNA: TGTGCCTGGAGTTACGACATACCCGGGACAGGGCGTCGGGAGCAGTACTTC. Amino acids: CAWSYDIPGTGRREQYF. The entire variable domain, with the rest obtained from reference TRBV30 and TRBJ2-7, is as follows: SQTIHQWPATLVQPVGSPLSLECTVEGTSNPNLYWYRQAAGRGLQLLFYSVGIGQISSEVPQNLSASRPQDRQFILSSKKLLLSDSGFYLCAWSYDIPGTGRREQYFGPGTRLTVT.

The chain carries TRBV2 and TRBJ2-2, with D perhaps TRBD1 (6 bases). From germline, CDR1 is SNHLY and CDR2 FYNNEI. V was trimmed by 5 bases and J by 7 bases, leaving 14 bases between them. The CDR3 runs to 14 residues. Here the CDR3 reads CASSWSRGGGELFF. CDR3 nucleotide sequence: TGTGCCAGCAGTTGGTCCAGGGGCGGCGGGGAGCTGTTTTTT. Together with reference TRBV2 and TRBJ2-2, the CDR3 gives the full variable domain: EPEVTQTPSHQVTQMGQEVILRCVPISNHLYFYWYRQILGQKVEFLVSFYNNEISEKSEIFDDQFSVERPDGSNFTLKIRSTKLEDSAMYFCASSWSRGGGELFFGEGSRLTVL.

The rearrangement joins TRBV5-1 to TRBJ2-7; 9 bases align to TRBD1. Germline V gives CDR1 SGHRS, CDR2 YFSETQ. The CDR3 consists of 16 residues. The J segment lost 5 bases and the V segment lost 7 bases, leaving 16 bases of the junction unmatched. CDR3 sequence: CASQRSSTGGRDEQYF. The CDR3 nucleotides read TGCGCCAGCCAGAGGTCCTCGACAGGGGGGCGAGACGAGCAGTACTTC.

J is TRBJ1-3 and V is TRBV6-5, with D perhaps TRBD1 (6 bases). Between the trimmed V and J ends, which lost 6 bases and 4 bases, there was a span of 16 bases. This CDR3 is built from 15 residues. The germline gives CDR1 MNHEY, CDR2 SVGAGI. The CDR3 DNA sequence: TGTGCCAGCAGACCCACAGGGTCGGTCGGAAACACCATATATTTT. Its protein product is CASRPTGSVGNTIYF.

V is TRBV24-1 and J is TRBJ2-6, with 8 bases identical to TRBD1. This CDR3 has 16 amino acids. In germline, CDR1 is KGHDR, CDR2 SFDVKD. The junction had 4 bases not matched to a gene; V was cut back by 3 bases and J by 4 bases. CDR3 sequence: CATSDLRDRGANVLTF. CDR3 nucleotides: TGTGCCACCAGTGATCTACGGGACAGGGGGGCCAACGTCCTGACTTTC.

This clone was seen once. The genes are TRBV7-6 and TRBJ2-1; 11 bases align to TRBD2. The CDR3 loop spans 16 amino acids. Germline CDR1 reads SGHVS; CDR2 reads FNYEAQ. The V gene end was trimmed by 5 bases and the J gene end by 4 bases; junction bases not matched to a gene: 7. CDR3 amino acids: CASSPLGLAEYNEQFF. As DNA, the CDR3 is TGTGCCAGCAGCCCGCTGGGACTAGCGGAGTACAATGAGCAGTTCTTC.

The chain's CDR3 is CASSLSNQMFSYEQYF. In DNA form, the CDR3 reads TGTGCCAGCAGTTTATCGAATCAGATGTTTTCCTACGAGCAGTACTTC. V is TRBV27 and J is TRBJ2-7; the D is unclear. Germline CDR1 MNHEY, CDR2 SMNVEV (reference sequence). CDR3 length equals 16 residues. Trimming took 0 bases from V and 1 from J, leaving 13 bases between them.

This clone was found once. The chain recombines TRBV6-5 with TRBJ1-1, with D possibly being TRBD1 (5 bases). The ends were cut back, 8 bases at V and 6 bases at J, with 10 bases in the middle. Germline loops: CDR1 MNHEY, CDR2 SVGAGI. CDR3 length: 11 residues. DNA for the CDR3: TGTGCCAGCGGAAGACAGTCTGAAGCTTTCTTT. Translated: CASGRQSEAFF.